Listed below are T cell receptor beta chains from one sample, sequenced in a study of CD4 and CD8 cells across lung adenocarcinoma regions. TCRdb re-derived calls from the PCR reads in MiXCR, one entry per CDR3 protein. Among about 12,000 distinct CDR3 sequences listed, 56% were seen once. The sequencing sample was made of CD8+ T cells from the margin of a lung tumor. The receptors here all came from a female donor with lung adenocarcinoma. The CD4 and CD8 labels of this study may be unreliable. Both conserved end residues are part of each CDR3. A D gene is named only where the DNA matches it firmly. Clone size, where shown, is once, few, many, or a class for clones that have expanded.

clone size: many; J gene: TRBJ2-5; D gene: -; V gene: TRBV6-2/TRBV6-3; CDR3 DNA: TGTGCCAGCAGAGGAGGGACAGTACACCAAGAGACCCAGTACTTC; CDR3 protein: CASRGGTVHQETQYF
clone size: -; J gene: TRBJ2-1; D gene: TRBD2; V gene: TRBV20-1; CDR3 DNA: TGCAGTGCCGGGGGGAGCGGGAGGTACAATGAGCAGTTCTTC; CDR3 protein: CSAGGSGRYNEQFF
clone size: -; J gene: TRBJ2-5; D gene: -; V gene: TRBV6-1; CDR3 DNA: TGTGCCAGCAGTATTGGGACAAACCAAGAGACCCAGTACTTC; CDR3 protein: CASSIGTNQETQYF
clone size: few; J gene: TRBJ2-4; D gene: -; V gene: TRBV27; CDR3 DNA: TGTGCCAGGGGGCAGCGAGCGAAAGATACGCAGTACTTC; CDR3 protein: CARGQRAKDTQYF
clone size: -; J gene: TRBJ2-4; D gene: TRBD2; V gene: TRBV10-1; CDR3 DNA: TGCGCGGGGAGCGGGATGCGGGACCAAGAGATTCAGTACTTC; CDR3 protein: CAGSGMRDQEIQYF
clone size: large; J gene: TRBJ1-1; D gene: -; V gene: TRBV6-1; CDR3 DNA: TGTGCCAGCAGGCTCCGCATGAACACTGAAGCTTTCTTT; CDR3 protein: CASRLRMNTEAFF
clone size: -; J gene: TRBJ2-3; D gene: -; V gene: TRBV10-2; CDR3 DNA: TGCGCAGCGGGGCCAGGGGACAAAGACACTCAGTATTTT; CDR3 protein: CAAGPGDKDTQYF
clone size: -; J gene: TRBJ2-7; D gene: -; V gene: TRBV10-2; CDR3 DNA: TGCGCCAGCAGTGAGTCGGTAGTCTACGAGCAGTACTTC; CDR3 protein: CASSESVVYEQYF
clone size: -; J gene: TRBJ2-5; D gene: -; V gene: TRBV27; CDR3 DNA: TGTGCGGGCCGCGGGGGCGGGTTCCAAGATACGCAGTACTTC; CDR3 protein: CAGRGGGFQDTQYF
clone size: -; J gene: TRBJ2-1; D gene: -; V gene: TRBV20-1; CDR3 DNA: TGCAGTGCTAGAGATCGGCAGGGAACGACCTACGAGCAGTTCTTC; CDR3 protein: CSARDRQGTTYEQFF
clone size: -; J gene: TRBJ2-7; D gene: -; V gene: TRBV10-3; CDR3 DNA: TGTGCCATCGGGGTTTCCTACGAGCAGTACTTC; CDR3 protein: CAIGVSYEQYF
clone size: -; J gene: TRBJ2-4; D gene: -; V gene: TRBV10-2; CDR3 DNA: TGCGCAGCGGGGACGGGGGCCACAAATATTCAGTACTTT; CDR3 protein: CAAGTGATNIQYF
clone size: once; J gene: TRBJ2-7; D gene: TRBD2; V gene: TRBV6-1; CDR3 DNA: TGTGCCAGCAGCCGGACTAGCGGAGACTACAATGAGCAGTACTTC; CDR3 protein: CASSRTSGDYNEQYF
clone size: many; J gene: TRBJ2-3; D gene: TRBD1; V gene: TRBV30; CDR3 DNA: TGTGCCTCAACGGACAGGGTATTGAATACGCAGTATTTT; CDR3 protein: CASTDRVLNTQYF
clone size: -; J gene: TRBJ2-7; D gene: TRBD1; V gene: TRBV27; CDR3 DNA: TGTGCCAGCAGTTTATCCCGAAGACAGGGGAATATGTACGAGCAGTACTTC; CDR3 protein: CASSLSRRQGNMYEQYF
clone size: medium-sized; J gene: TRBJ2-2; D gene: TRBD2; V gene: TRBV6-1; CDR3 DNA: TGTGCCAGCAGTCGAGGACTAGCGGGGGGGAACACCGGGGAGCTGTTTTTT; CDR3 protein: CASSRGLAGGNTGELFF
clone size: -; J gene: TRBJ2-1; D gene: TRBD2; V gene: TRBV6-1; CDR3 DNA: TGTGCCAGCAGTGTGTGGGAGGGCAACGATGAGCAGTTCTTC; CDR3 protein: CASSVWEGNDEQFF
clone size: many; J gene: TRBJ2-4; D gene: -; V gene: TRBV6-1; CDR3 DNA: TGTGCCAGCAGACCAGACCTAGCCAAAAACATTCAGTACTTC; CDR3 protein: CASRPDLAKNIQYF
clone size: -; J gene: TRBJ2-4; D gene: -; V gene: TRBV10-2; CDR3 DNA: TGTGCGGGGCTCGAGGGCCGGGACCGGGACATTCAGTACTTC; CDR3 protein: CAGLEGRDRDIQYF
clone size: -; J gene: TRBJ2-4; D gene: -; V gene: TRBV6-1; CDR3 DNA: TGTGCCGGCGGGCCGGGGCTGTGCGCCACAGACACTCAGTACTTC; CDR3 protein: CAGGPGLCATDTQYF
clone size: many; J gene: TRBJ1-1; D gene: -; V gene: TRBV4-1; CDR3 DNA: TGCGCCAGCAGCCAGCGCCGGGACACTGAAGCTTTCTTT; CDR3 protein: CASSQRRDTEAFF
clone size: -; J gene: TRBJ2-7; D gene: -; V gene: TRBV10-2; CDR3 DNA: TGCGCCAGCAGTGGGCCATGGGACACCGACTACGAGCAGTACTTC; CDR3 protein: CASSGPWDTDYEQYF
clone size: -; J gene: TRBJ2-3; D gene: TRBD2; V gene: TRBV4-1; CDR3 DNA: TGCGCCAGCAGCCGGGCAGCGCGGGGGACAGATACGCAGTATTTT; CDR3 protein: CASSRAARGTDTQYF
clone size: medium-sized; J gene: TRBJ2-1; D gene: TRBD2; V gene: TRBV14; CDR3 DNA: TGTGCTAGCGGGGGACTCTCCTACAATGAGCAGTTCTTC; CDR3 protein: CASGGLSYNEQFF
clone size: -; J gene: TRBJ2-5; D gene: -; V gene: TRBV7-2; CDR3 DNA: TGTGCCAGCAGCTTAGGTGCCGTGGAGACCCAGTACTTC; CDR3 protein: CASSLGAVETQYF
clone size: -; J gene: TRBJ2-4; D gene: TRBD2; V gene: TRBV27; CDR3 DNA: TGTGCCAGGGGGGAGCGGGGCACAAACACGCAGTACTTC; CDR3 protein: CARGERGTNTQYF
clone size: -; J gene: TRBJ2-7; D gene: TRBD1; V gene: TRBV6-5; CDR3 DNA: TGTGCCAGCAGTTACTACAGGGGGCGCTACGAGCAGTACTTC; CDR3 protein: CASSYYRGRYEQYF
clone size: -; J gene: TRBJ2-3; D gene: -; V gene: TRBV6-5; CDR3 DNA: TGTGCCAGCAGTTACGCAGGGCCAGATACGCAGTATTTT; CDR3 protein: CASSYAGPDTQYF
clone size: -; J gene: TRBJ2-4; D gene: -; V gene: TRBV10-2; CDR3 DNA: TGCGCCAGCAGAGAGGGGCTGGGGAGCACAGACACTCAGTACTTC; CDR3 protein: CASREGLGSTDTQYF
clone size: -; J gene: TRBJ2-3; D gene: -; V gene: TRBV7-8; CDR3 DNA: TGTGCCAGCAGCTTAGCGCGAGGCCGCACAGATACGCAGTATTTT; CDR3 protein: CASSLARGRTDTQYF
clone size: -; J gene: TRBJ2-5; D gene: -; V gene: TRBV7-2; CDR3 DNA: TGTGCCAGCAGCCTTTTTGGTGGGGGCGGGGAGACCCAGTACTTC; CDR3 protein: CASSLFGGGGETQYF
clone size: few; J gene: TRBJ2-1; D gene: TRBD1; V gene: TRBV11-2; CDR3 DNA: TGTGCCAGCAGCCCAGGGGGACCGATTAAGTACAATGAGCAGTTCTTC; CDR3 protein: CASSPGGPIKYNEQFF
clone size: few; J gene: TRBJ2-6; D gene: TRBD1; V gene: TRBV6-1; CDR3 DNA: TGTGCCAGCAGTAAGACTTGGACAGGGTTGCTCTCTGGGGCCAACGTCCTGACTTTC; CDR3 protein: CASSKTWTGLLSGANVLTF
clone size: once; J gene: TRBJ2-1; D gene: -; V gene: TRBV4-2; CDR3 DNA: TGTGCCAGCAGCCAAGGACCGAACTCCTACAATGAGCAGTTCTTC; CDR3 protein: CASSQGPNSYNEQFF
clone size: -; J gene: TRBJ2-4; D gene: -; V gene: TRBV6-1; CDR3 DNA: TGTGCCAGCAGTCCTACGGGGCACCGAGCCAAAGACATTCAGTATTTC; CDR3 protein: CASSPTGHRAKDIQYF
clone size: -; J gene: TRBJ2-2; D gene: -; V gene: TRBV12-3/TRBV12-4; CDR3 DNA: TGTGCCAGCAGTTTAAGGGAGTTCGGGGAGCTGTTTTTT; CDR3 protein: CASSLREFGELFF
clone size: -; J gene: TRBJ2-4; D gene: -; V gene: TRBV6-1; CDR3 DNA: TGTGCCAGCAGTGCTACGGGGCTGCGAGCCAAAAATATGCAGTACTTC; CDR3 protein: CASSATGLRAKNMQYF
clone size: many; J gene: TRBJ2-4; D gene: TRBD2; V gene: TRBV6-1; CDR3 DNA: TGTGCCAGCAGTGAAATGGCTAGCGGGAGAAACATTCAGTACTTC; CDR3 protein: CASSEMASGRNIQYF
clone size: -; J gene: TRBJ2-1; D gene: TRBD1; V gene: TRBV10-3; CDR3 DNA: TGTGCCAACAGTCCCCGGACAGGGCCCTACGAGCAGTTCTTC; CDR3 protein: CANSPRTGPYEQFF
clone size: -; J gene: TRBJ2-5; D gene: TRBD2; V gene: TRBV27; CDR3 DNA: TGTGCCAGCAGTCCCGGACTAGCGGGAGCCGAGACCCAGTACTTC; CDR3 protein: CASSPGLAGAETQYF
clone size: -; J gene: TRBJ2-3; D gene: -; V gene: TRBV10-3; CDR3 DNA: TGTGCCCTAAGGCAGGGAATTAACACAGATACGCAGTATTTT; CDR3 protein: CALRQGINTDTQYF
clone size: -; J gene: TRBJ2-1; D gene: TRBD2; V gene: TRBV6-1; CDR3 DNA: TGTGCCAGCAGTGAATCGGAGCTAGCGGGGGGGGCAAATGAGCAGTTCTTC; CDR3 protein: CASSESELAGGANEQFF
clone size: -; J gene: TRBJ2-7; D gene: TRBD2; V gene: TRBV4-1; CDR3 DNA: TGCGCCAGCAGCCAAGCAGACGGGGGGGGCGGAGACCCAGATACGCAGTACTTC; CDR3 protein: CASSQADGGGGDPDTQYF
clone size: medium-sized; J gene: TRBJ1-6; D gene: -; V gene: TRBV6-5; CDR3 DNA: TGTGCCAGCAGTTACGAGGGCAGGGGAACAGGTTCACCCCTCCACTTT; CDR3 protein: CASSYEGRGTGSPLHF
clone size: -; J gene: TRBJ2-5; D gene: -; V gene: TRBV5-3; CDR3 DNA: TGTGCCAGCCACGGGACGGGTCAAGAGACCCAGTACTTC; CDR3 protein: CASHGTGQETQYF
clone size: -; J gene: TRBJ2-3; D gene: TRBD2; V gene: TRBV6-1; CDR3 DNA: TGTGCCAGGGGGCCCGGTGTAGCGGGGCCAGATACGCAGTATTTC; CDR3 protein: CARGPGVAGPDTQYF
clone size: -; J gene: TRBJ2-6; D gene: -; V gene: TRBV4-1; CDR3 DNA: TGCGCCAGCAGCCAATCCTCCGCGGGGTGGGGCTCTGGGGCCAACGTCCTGACTTTC; CDR3 protein: CASSQSSAGWGSGANVLTF
clone size: -; J gene: TRBJ2-4; D gene: -; V gene: TRBV27; CDR3 DNA: TGTGCCAGGGGGGTGCGGGCCAAAGACATGCAGTACTTC; CDR3 protein: CARGVRAKDMQYF
clone size: -; J gene: TRBJ2-1; D gene: TRBD2; V gene: TRBV6-1; CDR3 DNA: TGTGCCGCTTCGGGACTAGCGGTTTACAATGAGCAGTTCTTC; CDR3 protein: CAASGLAVYNEQFF
clone size: -; J gene: TRBJ2-3; D gene: TRBD1; V gene: TRBV6-1; CDR3 DNA: TGTGCCAGCAGCCGTGACAGGGTCGGAACAGATACGCAGTATTTT; CDR3 protein: CASSRDRVGTDTQYF
clone size: -; J gene: TRBJ2-5; D gene: -; V gene: TRBV27; CDR3 DNA: TGTGCCAGCAGCCCCGGGGCCGAGGGGACCCAGTACTTC; CDR3 protein: CASSPGAEGTQYF
clone size: medium-sized; J gene: TRBJ1-2; D gene: TRBD1; V gene: TRBV6-5; CDR3 DNA: TGTGCCAGCAGTTCCATACAGGGGGCTTTTGGCTACACCTTC; CDR3 protein: CASSSIQGAFGYTF
clone size: large; J gene: TRBJ1-2; D gene: TRBD1; V gene: TRBV6-1; CDR3 DNA: TGTGCCAGCAGTGAAGAGAGGGGGCTTGGCTACACCTTC; CDR3 protein: CASSEERGLGYTF
clone size: -; J gene: TRBJ2-3; D gene: TRBD2; V gene: TRBV6-1; CDR3 DNA: TGTGCGGGCAGTGTGGGAGGGGACACAGATACGCAGTATTTT; CDR3 protein: CAGSVGGDTDTQYF
clone size: -; J gene: TRBJ2-3; D gene: -; V gene: TRBV27; CDR3 DNA: TGTGCCAGCAGTTTAAAAGAGGCAGATACGCAGTATTTT; CDR3 protein: CASSLKEADTQYF